These 26 T cell receptor beta chains originate from one sample sequenced in a study of regulatory T cells in long-lasting Graves disease. Stated time point: newly diagnosed GD, antithyroid drugs for less than 3 months. PBMC RNA was the source of the TCR library. To make TCR beta libraries, researchers used iRepertoire HTBI primers and Arm-PCR of CDR3 regions. TCRdb re-derived calls from the multiplex PCR reads in MiXCR, one entry per CDR3 protein. The sample carries roughly 530,000 distinct CDR3 sequences, more than 15% recorded once. This sample was also put to use in a study of T cells in Graves' hyperthyroidism and ophthalmopathy.

Sequencing used peripheral blood mononuclear cells (PBMCs), obtained at new diagnosis, from a patient treated with antithyroid drugs. Receptor source: a woman aged 40 to 65 with Graves disease.

This clonotype was found a few times. This chain uses TRBV7-9 with TRBJ1-1, with a weak D call TRBD1 (5 bases). Germline CDR1 reads SEHNR; CDR2 reads FQNEAQ (reference sequence). Trimming removed 0 bases at V and 3 bases at J, with 8 bases between. The CDR3 totals 14 residues. CDR3 amino acids: CASSLAGTYTEAFF. Here the CDR3 DNA reads TGTGCCAGCAGCTTAGCAGGGACCTACACTGAAGCTTTCTTT.

This chain connects TRBV4-1 to TRBJ1-2; 9 bases match TRBD1. There are 14 residues in the CDR3. Germline trimming cut 3 bases from V and 7 bases from J; bases unmatched to any gene: 6. Germline V CDR1 and CDR2: MGHRA, YSYEKL. The CDR3 loop is CASSQRTGETGYTF. The CDR3 bases are TGCGCCAGCAGCCAGAGGACAGGGGAGACTGGCTACACCTTC.

The CDR3 reads CASSQEGGNHYEQYF. The DNA of the CDR3 is TGCGCCAGCAGCCAAGAAGGAGGGAACCACTACGAGCAGTACTTC. The chain recombines TRBV4-1 with TRBJ2-7; D is possibly TRBD2 (6 bases). V was cut by 0 bases and J by 3 bases, with 12 bases left in between. The CDR3 contains 15 residues. Germline CDR1 and CDR2: MGHRA and YSYEKL.

In DNA form, the CDR3 reads TGTGCCAGCAGCTTAGAAATTTCGGCAGGAACTTACTTC. Encoded protein: CASSLEISAGTYF. The chain carries TRBV7-2 and TRBJ2-7; D unresolved. V gave up 1 base and J gave up 13 bases, with 17 bases separating them. Germline loops: CDR1 SGHTA, CDR2 FQGNSA. This CDR3 spans 13 amino acids.

This clonotype appeared many times. The gene calls are TRBV11-2 and TRBJ1-5, with no clear D. With 2 bases removed from V and 7 bases from J, the gap between germline ends came to 15 bases. This CDR3 is 15 amino acids long. Germline V gene sequence: CDR1 SGHAT, CDR2 FQNNGV. The CDR3 protein is CASSLNSELRQPQHF. CDR3 nucleotides: TGTGCCAGCAGCTTAAACTCAGAATTAAGGCAGCCCCAGCATTTT.

V usage is TRBV29-1 and J usage is TRBJ2-3; 7 bases line up with TRBD2. The CDR3 length is 14 residues. Germline CDR1 and CDR2: SQVTM and ANQGSEA. The junction had 10 bases not matched to a gene; V was cut back by 4 bases and J by 6 bases. CDR3 sequence reads: CSVGGGARDDTQYF. The CDR3 DNA sequence: TGCAGCGTTGGGGGAGGGGCCCGGGATGATACGCAGTATTTT.

In this sample, this clonotype turned up a few times. This may stem from a read error, because a much larger clone lies one nucleotide away. The CDR3 nucleotides read TGTGCCAGCAGCTTAAGTCCCAGGGTCCGACAAGAGGCCCAGTACTTC. Protein sequence: CASSLSPRVRQEAQYF. V gene TRBV11-2 combines with J gene TRBJ2-5, with D perhaps TRBD1 (5 bases). Germline V gives CDR1 SGHAT, CDR2 FQNNGV. The CDR3 covers 16 residues. The variable domain in full, with the rest retrieved from reference TRBV11-2 and TRBJ2-5, is EAGVAQSPRYKIIEKRQSVAFWCNPISGHATLYWYQQILGQGPKLLIQFQNNGVVDDSQLPKDRFSAERLKGVDSTLKIQPAKLEDSAVYLCASSLSPRVRQEAQYFGPGTRLLVL.

The chain links TRBV20-1 to TRBJ1-1; TRBD1 might be the D (5 bases). The CDR3 covers 16 residues. V was shortened by 3 bases and J by 4 bases, with 21 bases between the two germline ends. The V gene's germline CDR1 is DFQATT and CDR2 SNEGSKA (reference sequence). The CDR3 nucleotides are TGCAGTGCTAGTTTAATAGCTGCCCCCGGGGGCACTGAAGCTTTCTTT. This gives the protein CSASLIAAPGGTEAFF.

This chain links TRBV7-9 with TRBJ2-1; no clear D gene. The length of the CDR3 is 15 residues. The V end lost 5 bases, the J end lost 5 bases, and 16 bases lay between the germline ends. In germline, CDR1 is SEHNR, CDR2 FQNEAQ (reference sequence). CDR3 sequence: CASSPPGSPNNEQFF. The CDR3 nucleotides read TGTGCCAGCAGCCCCCCAGGATCTCCAAACAATGAGCAGTTCTTC.

The V and J genes are TRBV6-1 and TRBJ1-2, with D maybe TRBD1 (6 bases). This CDR3 is built from 14 residues. CDR1 and CDR2 (germline): MNHNS, SASEGT. The V gene lost 4 bases and the J gene lost 3 bases, with 12 bases spanning the gap. CDR3 in DNA: TGTGCCAGCAGTGGGTCACAGGGCTACTATGGCTACACCTTC. This sequence encodes CASSGSQGYYGYTF.

CDR3 in DNA: TGTGCCAGCAGTCCCTCCGGGAATGTTGCCGATACGCAGTATTTT. This encodes CASSPSGNVADTQYF. The chain has TRBV28 and TRBJ2-3; TRBD2 is a possible D gene (5 bases). Per germline, CDR1 MDHEN and CDR2 SYDVKM. Deletions cut 5 bases from V and 6 bases from J, with 18 bases between. The CDR3 length is 15 residues.

V usage is TRBV5-4 and J usage is TRBJ1-2; D ambiguous. Germline V gene lookup returns CDR1 SGHNT and CDR2 YYREEE (reference sequence). V was cut by 8 bases and J by 3 bases, with 11 bases left in between. This CDR3 has 12 residues. CDR3 in amino acids: CASSGRDYGYTF. Written as DNA, the CDR3 is TGTGCCAGTTCCGGGCGGGACTATGGCTACACCTTC.

This sequence joins TRBV28 and TRBJ1-1, with 7 bases lining up with TRBD1. J lost 1 base, V lost 6 bases, and 5 bases had no gene match. CDR1 is MDHEN and CDR2 is SYDVKM in the germline V gene. There are 14 residues in the CDR3. For the CDR3, the DNA is TGTGCCAGCAGCCACAGGGGAGGGAACACTGAAGCTTTCTTT. Its translation is CASSHRGGNTEAFF.

This clonotype was detected ten times or more. The V and J genes are TRBV3-1 and TRBJ1-3, with D unresolved. The CDR3 has 15 amino acids. CDR1 LGHDT and CDR2 YNNKEL come from the germline V gene (reference sequence). Trimming took 8 bases from V and 0 from J, leaving 14 bases between them. The chain's CDR3 is CASSRVTTSGNTIYF. CDR3 in DNA: TGTGCCAGCTCTCGGGTTACTACCTCTGGAAACACCATATATTTT.

J is TRBJ1-1 and V is TRBV19; 8 bases align to TRBD1. V was clipped by 5 bases and J by 2 bases; unmatched bases: 10. The CDR3 is 16 amino acids. CDR1 is LNHDA, CDR2 SQIVND, per germline (reference sequence). CDR3 DNA: TGTGCCAGTAGTCCCCCGGGAGGGACAGGCAACACTGAAGCTTTCTTT. Its translation is CASSPPGGTGNTEAFF.

This clonotype was detected only a few times. The chain links TRBV7-2 to TRBJ2-1; 7 bases fit TRBD1. The CDR3 length is 15 residues. Per germline, CDR1 SGHTA and CDR2 FQGNSA. With 4 bases clipped from V and 4 bases from J, the junction kept 7 bases outside the gene matches. CDR3 coding DNA: TGTGCCAGCAGCTCAACCCCGGACAGGTACAATGAGCAGTTCTTC. As protein: CASSSTPDRYNEQFF.

This clonotype occurred many times. This rearrangement joins TRBV28 to TRBJ1-1; 8 bases fit TRBD1. This CDR3 comprises 14 residues. V trimming: 7 bases; J trimming: 5 bases; junction bases outside the gene matches: 9. Germline loops: CDR1 MDHEN, CDR2 SYDVKM. CDR3 in DNA: TGTGCCAGCACCACAGGACAGGGAGGAACTGAAGCTTTCTTT. Protein product: CASTTGQGGTEAFF.

In its sample, this clonotype was seen many times. Here the CDR3 DNA reads TGCGCCAGCAGCTTGGCCGCGACAGGCACTGAAGCTTTCTTT. Translating gives CASSLAATGTEAFF. This chain connects TRBV5-1 to TRBJ1-1; tentatively, D is TRBD1 (6 bases). Trimming took 0 bases from V and 4 from J, leaving 10 bases between them. Per germline, CDR1 SGHRS and CDR2 YFSETQ. The CDR3 is 14 residues long.

The chain has TRBV3-1 and TRBJ2-2, with 10 positions matching TRBD1. Losses at the gene ends were 0 bases for V and 9 bases for J; bases not matched to a gene: 7. The CDR3 is 16 residues long. Germline CDR1 reads LGHDT; CDR2 reads YNNKEL (reference sequence). The CDR3, as DNA: TGTGCCAGCAGCCAAGAAGGACAGGGGGATGGCCGGGAGCTGTTTTTT. Its protein is CASSQEGQGDGRELFF.

This chain links TRBV19 with TRBJ2-3, with D perhaps TRBD2 (7 bases). The CDR3 has 15 amino acids. V was pared by 7 bases and J by 2 bases, with 16 bases between. Germline loops: CDR1 LNHDA, CDR2 SQIVND (reference sequence). The CDR3 region has the DNA TGTGCCAGTACCCCGGGGGGCGTGATCACAGATACGCAGTATTTT. This gives the protein CASTPGGVITDTQYF.

Notes on this clonotype: A read error may be the cause here, since a much bigger clone is one base away. The V gene is TRBV7-3, the J gene TRBJ2-5; D not resolved. Germline loops: CDR1 SGHTA, CDR2 FQGTGA. The CDR3 runs 13 residues. This CDR3 is CVSSTSPQETQYF. The CDR3 nucleotides read TGTGTCAGCAGCACGTCCCCCCAAGAGACCCAGTACTTC.

This clonotype was found many times. At one end the junction does not follow the germline gene, possibly because of a read error. The rearrangement links TRBV11-3 to TRBJ2-7; the D gene could be TRBD1 or TRBD2 (6 bases each). There are 14 residues in the CDR3. Germline V CDR1 and CDR2: SGHNT, YENEEA. The CDR3 sequence: CAGSSPQGLYEQYF. In DNA, the CDR3 is TGTGCCGGCAGCTCTCCACAGGGACTCTACGAGCAGTACTTC.

This clonotype turned up a few times. CDR3 in amino acids: CASSLAMSYEQYF. The CDR3 region has the DNA TGTGCCAGCAGCTTAGCGATGTCCTACGAGCAGTACTTC. V is TRBV7-2 and J is TRBJ2-7; D is uncertain. V was trimmed by 0 bases and J by 1 base, leaving 4 bases between them. This CDR3 spans 13 amino acids. CDR1 is SGHTA, CDR2 FQGNSA, per germline.

This clonotype showed up just a few times. The rearrangement uses TRBV5-1 and TRBJ1-4; D is unclear. V was cut by 7 bases and J by 0 bases, with 13 bases left in between. The CDR3 totals 15 residues. The germline V gene has CDR1 SGHRS and CDR2 YFSETQ. The CDR3, as DNA: TGCGCCAGCTGCAGGAGTGATGCAACTAATGAAAAACTGTTTTTT. It encodes CASCRSDATNEKLFF. Together with reference TRBV5-1 and TRBJ1-4, the CDR3 gives the full variable domain: KAGVTQTPRYLIKTRGQQVTLSCSPISGHRSVSWYQQTPGQGLQFLFEYFSETQRNKGNFPGRFSGRQFSNSRSEMNVSTLELGDSALYLCASCRSDATNEKLFFGSGTQLSVL.

At least ten counts were recorded for this clonotype. The chain is built from TRBV12-3 or TRBV12-4 and TRBJ1-5; D is perhaps TRBD1 (5 bases). V was trimmed by 3 bases and J by 0 bases, leaving 15 bases between them. The CDR3 loop spans 17 amino acids. CDR3 nucleotides: TGTGCCAGCAGTTTGGGCGGGTGGGGGTATAGCAATCAGCCCCAGCATTTT. Its protein product is CASSLGGWGYSNQPQHF.

This chain uses TRBV7-2 with TRBJ2-3, with a possible D match to TRBD2 (6 bases). Trimming took off 4 bases at V and 2 bases at J, with 13 bases between the two ends. Germline values: CDR1 SGHTA, CDR2 FQGNSA. The CDR3 is 15 residues long. Here the CDR3 reads CASSSQPGVTDTQYF. The CDR3 DNA reads TGTGCCAGCAGCTCTCAACCGGGAGTCACAGATACGCAGTATTTT. The complete variable domain, with remaining parts taken from reference TRBV7-2 and TRBJ2-3, reads GAGVSQSPSNKVTEKGKDVELRCDPISGHTALYWYRQSLGQGLEFLIYFQGNSAPDKSGLPSDRFSAERTGGSVSTLTIQRTQQEDSAVYLCASSSQPGVTDTQYFGPGTRLTVL.